The clone carrying this T cell receptor beta chain was seen more than once but under ten times. Antigen: not known. The sample belongs to a study of spatial heterogeneity in lung cancer. At the level of the study: Combinations of a unique TCR and a UMI were tallied in raw reads, and on average each appeared more than ten times.

TCRdb passed the 5' RACE reads through MiXCR, listing each CDR3 protein once. The table lists roughly 80,000 distinct CDR3 sequences, 7% to 9% of them singletons, with roughly 7% in the top ten. Study-wide findings and caveats: Blood carried ubiquitous expanded tumor TCRs more at resection than follow-up.

Specified time point: sample taken at primary tumor resection. The 60 to 80 donors had untreated early-stage non-small cell lung cancer. Whole RNA from tumor, nontumor lung or frozen PBMC was sequenced unsorted. The CDR3 sequence is 15 residues long. The germline CDR1 and CDR2 sequences are MNHNY and SVGAGI (reference sequence). The V end lost 6 bases, the J end lost 1 base, and 15 bases lay between the germline ends. The material sequenced was PBMCs, taken at surgery. This TCR was recovered from a male donor with early-stage non-small cell lung cancer. V is TRBV6-6 and J is TRBJ1-1, with unresolved D. The chain's CDR3 is CASRISWGTNTEAFF. The CDR3 DNA is TGTGCCAGCAGGATTTCGTGGGGTACGAACACTGAAGCTTTCTTT.